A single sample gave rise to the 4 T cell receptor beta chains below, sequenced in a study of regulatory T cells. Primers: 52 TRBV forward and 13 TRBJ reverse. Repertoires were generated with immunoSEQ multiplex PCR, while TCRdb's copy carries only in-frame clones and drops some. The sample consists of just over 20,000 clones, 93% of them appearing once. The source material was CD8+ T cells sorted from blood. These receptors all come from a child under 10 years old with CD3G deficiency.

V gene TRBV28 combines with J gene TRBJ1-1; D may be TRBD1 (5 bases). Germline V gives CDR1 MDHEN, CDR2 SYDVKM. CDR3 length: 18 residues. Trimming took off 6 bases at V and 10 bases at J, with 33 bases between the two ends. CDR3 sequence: CASSPWTGSGLTGRTAFF. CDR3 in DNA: TGTGCCAGCAGCCCTTGGACTGGCTCTGGTTTAACGGGGCGAACAGCTTTCTTT.

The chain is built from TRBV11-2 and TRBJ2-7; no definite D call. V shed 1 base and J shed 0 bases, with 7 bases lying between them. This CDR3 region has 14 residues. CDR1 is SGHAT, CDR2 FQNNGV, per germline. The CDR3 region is CASSLGRGSYEQYF. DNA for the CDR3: TGTGCCAGCAGCTTAGGTCGCGGCTCCTACGAGCAGTACTTC.

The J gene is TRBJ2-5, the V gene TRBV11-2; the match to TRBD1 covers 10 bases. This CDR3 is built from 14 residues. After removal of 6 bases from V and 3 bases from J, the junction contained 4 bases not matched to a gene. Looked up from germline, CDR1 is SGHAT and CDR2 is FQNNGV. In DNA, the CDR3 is TGTGCCAGCAGTACCGGGACAGGGGAAGAGACCCAGTACTTC. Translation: CASSTGTGEETQYF.

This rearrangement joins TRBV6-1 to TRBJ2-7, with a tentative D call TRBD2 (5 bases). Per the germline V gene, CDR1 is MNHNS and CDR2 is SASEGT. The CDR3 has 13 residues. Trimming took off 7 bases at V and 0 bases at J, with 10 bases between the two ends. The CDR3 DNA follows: TGTGCCAGCAAGGCTAGCCTCTCCTACGAGCAGTACTTC. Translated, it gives CASKASLSYEQYF.